The clone carrying this T cell receptor (beta chain) was recorded only once. The entry originates in a study of blood T cell repertoires in COVID-19. Overall study context: Sources were T cells, B-cell-depleted T cells, or PBMCs; the material itself was cDNA or gDNA.

The authors' processing: Reference gene primer amplification in the assay estimated nucleated cell counts. TCRdb keeps only in-frame clones here, not all; method: immunoSEQ multiplex PCR. The D gene and trimming were derived from the DNA, and the V and J assignments and clone size from that table. The data hold 350,000 to 450,000 clones, with 80% to 95% observed a single time. From germline, CDR1 is DFQATT and CDR2 SNEGSKA (reference sequence). The ends lost 7 bases at V and 7 bases at J; junction bases unmatched: 6. CDR3 length: 11 amino acids. The age range of participants was about 18 to 90 years, with residence in about two dozen US areas. Up to 2 weeks before entering the study, exposed participants had met a COVID-19 case.

This TCR derives from a woman in her thirties or forties who had been exposed to COVID-19. The J gene is TRBJ1-1, the V gene TRBV20-1; 7 bases match TRBD1. Sequencing was carried out using PBMCs or T cells enriched from blood (not recorded which). CDR3 sequence reads: CSGRGPYEAFF. CDR3 sequence (DNA): TGCAGTGGTAGGGGGCCTTATGAAGCTTTCTTT.